This T cell receptor (beta chain) originates from a study of blood T cell repertoires in COVID-19. Across the study: Acute-phase and convalescent COVID-19 samples originated in the United States, Italy and Spain. PBMCs, B-cell-depleted T cells, or T cells were the source of the cDNA or gDNA that made up the material.

In the authors' methods: Reference gene primers were amplified, and this amplification served to estimate nucleated cell counts. Method: immunoSEQ multiplex PCR; TCRdb's copy keeps in-frame clones and lacks some. That table is the source of V, J and clone size, and D and trimming were worked out from the DNA. The sample carries about 200,000 clones, more than 75% recorded once. CDR3 length: 15 residues. The V end lost 1 base, the J end lost 4 bases, and 11 bases lay between the germline ends. Looked up from germline, CDR1 is SGHTA and CDR2 is FQGNSA. The clonotype comes from an elderly woman with acute or convalescent COVID-19. Sequencing used peripheral blood. The gene calls are TRBV7-2 and TRBJ1-5; TRBD1 might be the D (6 bases). The DNA of the CDR3 is TGTGCCAGCAGCTTAGACGGGACATCTAATCAGCCCCAGCATTTT. Translating gives CASSLDGTSNQPQHF.